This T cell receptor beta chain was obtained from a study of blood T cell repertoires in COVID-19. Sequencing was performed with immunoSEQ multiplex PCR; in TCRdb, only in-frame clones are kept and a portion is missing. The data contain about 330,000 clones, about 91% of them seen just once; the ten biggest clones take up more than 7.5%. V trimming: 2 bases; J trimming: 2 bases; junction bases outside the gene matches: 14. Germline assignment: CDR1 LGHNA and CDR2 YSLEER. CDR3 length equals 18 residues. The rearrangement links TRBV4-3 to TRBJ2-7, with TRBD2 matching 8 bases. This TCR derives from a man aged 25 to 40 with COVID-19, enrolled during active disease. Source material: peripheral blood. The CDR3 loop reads CASSQSGGQGKKTYEQYF. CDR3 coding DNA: TGCGCCAGCAGCCAATCGGGGGGGCAGGGTAAGAAAACCTACGAGCAGTACTTC.